The clone carrying this T cell receptor beta chain was found a few times. This specimen comes from a study of T cells in Graves' hyperthyroidism and ophthalmopathy. The CDR3 runs to 18 residues. Germline V gene data show CDR1 as DFQATT and CDR2 as SNEGSKA (reference sequence). J lost 8 bases, V lost 5 bases, and 20 bases had no gene match. Template material for amplifying TCR beta CDR3 regions consisted of RNA transcripts. A first-round RT-PCR of the TCR CDR3 used the HTBI primer set. TCRdb reprocessed the multiplex PCR reads with MiXCR, giving one entry per CDR3 protein. The sample contains 550,000 to 600,000 distinct CDR3 sequences, around 14% of which appear only once.

The chain is built from TRBV20-1 and TRBJ2-1; 11 bases line up with TRBD2. The sequenced material came from blood. The clonotype comes from a woman aged 18-30 years with Graves' ophthalmopathy. CDR3 in amino acids: CSAPKGAPRSSGRDEQFF. The CDR3 nucleotides read TGCAGTGCTCCTAAGGGGGCACCTAGGAGTAGCGGGAGGGATGAGCAGTTCTTC.